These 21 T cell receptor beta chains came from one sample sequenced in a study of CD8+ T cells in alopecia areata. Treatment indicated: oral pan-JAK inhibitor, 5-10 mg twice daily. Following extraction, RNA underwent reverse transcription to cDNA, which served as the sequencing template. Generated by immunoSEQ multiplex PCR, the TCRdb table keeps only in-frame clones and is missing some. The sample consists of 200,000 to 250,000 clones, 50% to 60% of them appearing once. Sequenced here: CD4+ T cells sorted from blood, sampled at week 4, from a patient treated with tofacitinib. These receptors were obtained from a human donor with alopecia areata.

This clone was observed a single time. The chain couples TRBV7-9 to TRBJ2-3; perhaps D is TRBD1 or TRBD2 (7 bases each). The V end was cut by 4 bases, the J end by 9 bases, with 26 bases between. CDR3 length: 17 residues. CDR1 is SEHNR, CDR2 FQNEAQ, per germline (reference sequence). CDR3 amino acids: CASSSITKFRQGGTQYF. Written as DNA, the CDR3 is TGTGCCAGCAGCTCAATCACCAAATTCCGACAGGGAGGGACGCAGTATTTT.

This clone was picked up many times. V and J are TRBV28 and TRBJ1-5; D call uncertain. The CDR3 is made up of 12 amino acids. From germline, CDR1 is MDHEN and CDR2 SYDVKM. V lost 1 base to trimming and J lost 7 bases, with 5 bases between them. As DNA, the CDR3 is TGTGCCAGCAGTTTATTGCGGCAGCCCCAGCATTTT. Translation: CASSLLRQPQHF.

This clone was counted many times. The chain's CDR3 is CASSFGAGIQETQYF. The CDR3 coding sequence is TGTGCCAGCAGCTTTGGGGCAGGGATCCAAGAGACCCAGTACTTC. V and J are TRBV5-6 and TRBJ2-5, with D possibly matching TRBD1 (5 bases). The CDR3 covers 15 residues. Germline V gene lookup returns CDR1 SGHDT and CDR2 YYEEEE. Trimming left V 2 bases short and J 1 base short, with 12 bases between.

The CDR3 loop reads CASSNTGELFF. The CDR3 DNA sequence: TGTGCCAGCAGCAACACCGGGGAGCTGTTTTTT. This rearrangement joins TRBV5-6 to TRBJ2-2; D gene unclear. Germline V gene sequence: CDR1 SGHDT, CDR2 YYEEEE. The CDR3 has 11 residues. V dropped 4 bases and J dropped 2 bases, with 0 bases sitting between them.

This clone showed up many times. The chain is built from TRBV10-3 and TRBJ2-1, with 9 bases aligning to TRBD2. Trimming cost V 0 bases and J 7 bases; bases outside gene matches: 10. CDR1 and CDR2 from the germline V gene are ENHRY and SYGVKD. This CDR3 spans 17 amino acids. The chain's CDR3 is CAISESALGLAGNEQFF. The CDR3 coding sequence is TGTGCCATCAGTGAGTCTGCCCTGGGACTAGCTGGTAATGAGCAGTTCTTC.

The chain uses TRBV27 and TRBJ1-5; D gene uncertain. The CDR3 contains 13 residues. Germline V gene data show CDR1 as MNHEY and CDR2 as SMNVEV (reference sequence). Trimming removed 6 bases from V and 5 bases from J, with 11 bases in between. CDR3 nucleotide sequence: TGTGCCAGCAGCTTCATATCGCATCAGCCCCAGCATTTT. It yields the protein CASSFISHQPQHF.

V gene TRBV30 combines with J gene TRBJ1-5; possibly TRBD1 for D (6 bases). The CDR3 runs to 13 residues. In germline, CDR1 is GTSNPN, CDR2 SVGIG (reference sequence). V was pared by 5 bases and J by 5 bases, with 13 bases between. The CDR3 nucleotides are TGTGCCTGGGGAACAGGGACCTATCAGCCCCAGCATTTT. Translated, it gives CAWGTGTYQPQHF. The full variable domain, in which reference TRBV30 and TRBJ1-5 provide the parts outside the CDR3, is SQTIHQWPATLVQPVGSPLSLECTVEGTSNPNLYWYRQAAGRGLQLLFYSVGIGQISSEVPQNLSASRPQDRQFILSSKKLLLSDSGFYLCAWGTGTYQPQHFGDGTRLSIL.

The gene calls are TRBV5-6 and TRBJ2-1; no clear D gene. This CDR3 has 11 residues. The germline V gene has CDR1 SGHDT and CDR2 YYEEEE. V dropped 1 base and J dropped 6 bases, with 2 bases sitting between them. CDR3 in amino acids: CASSLSNEQFF. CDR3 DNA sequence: TGTGCCAGCAGCTTGAGCAATGAGCAGTTCTTC.

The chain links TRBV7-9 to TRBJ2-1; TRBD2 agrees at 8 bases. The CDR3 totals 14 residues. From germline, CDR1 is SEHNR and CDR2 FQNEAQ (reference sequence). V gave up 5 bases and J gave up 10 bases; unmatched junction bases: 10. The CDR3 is CASSHNSGVAEQFF. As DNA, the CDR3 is TGTGCCAGCAGCCATAATAGCGGGGTTGCCGAGCAGTTCTTC.

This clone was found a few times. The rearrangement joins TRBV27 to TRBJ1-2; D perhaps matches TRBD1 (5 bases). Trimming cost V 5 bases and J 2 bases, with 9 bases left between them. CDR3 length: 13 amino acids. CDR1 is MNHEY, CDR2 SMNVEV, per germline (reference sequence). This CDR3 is CASSRRANYGYTF. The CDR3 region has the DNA TGTGCCAGCAGTCGCAGGGCGAACTATGGCTACACCTTC.

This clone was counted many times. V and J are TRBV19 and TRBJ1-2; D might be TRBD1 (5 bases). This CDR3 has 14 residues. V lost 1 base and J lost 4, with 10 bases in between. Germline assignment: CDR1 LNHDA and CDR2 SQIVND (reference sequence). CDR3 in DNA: TGTGCCAGTAGTATAGTTCCAGGGATCTATGGCTACACCTTC. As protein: CASSIVPGIYGYTF.

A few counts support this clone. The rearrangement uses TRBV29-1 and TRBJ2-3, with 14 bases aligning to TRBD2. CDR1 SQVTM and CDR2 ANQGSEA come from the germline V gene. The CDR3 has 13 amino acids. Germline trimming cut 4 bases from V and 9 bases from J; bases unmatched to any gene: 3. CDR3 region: CSVAGLAGGTQYF. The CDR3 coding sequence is TGCAGCGTTGCCGGACTAGCGGGGGGAACGCAGTATTTT.

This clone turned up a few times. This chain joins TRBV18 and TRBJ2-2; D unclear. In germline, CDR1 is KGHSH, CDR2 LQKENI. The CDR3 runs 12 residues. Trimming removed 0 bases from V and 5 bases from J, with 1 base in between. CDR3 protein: CASSPPTGELFF. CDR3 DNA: TGTGCCAGCTCACCACCGACCGGGGAGCTGTTTTTT.

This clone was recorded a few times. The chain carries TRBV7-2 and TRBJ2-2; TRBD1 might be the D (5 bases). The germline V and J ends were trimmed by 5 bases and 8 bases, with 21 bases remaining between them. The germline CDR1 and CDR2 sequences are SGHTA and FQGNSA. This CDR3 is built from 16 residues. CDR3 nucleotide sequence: TGTGCCAGCAGCCTAGGCACAGGTCTCAAGGGGGGGGAGCTGTTTTTT. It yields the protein CASSLGTGLKGGELFF.

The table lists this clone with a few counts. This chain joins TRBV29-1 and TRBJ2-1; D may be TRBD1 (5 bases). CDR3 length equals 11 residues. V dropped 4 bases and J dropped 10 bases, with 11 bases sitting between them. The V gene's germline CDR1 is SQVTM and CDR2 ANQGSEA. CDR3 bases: TGCAGCGTTGGGGCCCAGGGCGAGCAGTTCTTC. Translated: CSVGAQGEQFF.

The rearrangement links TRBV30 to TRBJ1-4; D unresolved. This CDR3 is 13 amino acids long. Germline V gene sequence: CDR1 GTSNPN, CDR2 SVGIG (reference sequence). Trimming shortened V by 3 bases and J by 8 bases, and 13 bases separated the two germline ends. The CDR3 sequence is CAWSSQAGEKLFF. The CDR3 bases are TGTGCCTGGAGCTCTCAAGCCGGGGAAAAACTGTTTTTT.

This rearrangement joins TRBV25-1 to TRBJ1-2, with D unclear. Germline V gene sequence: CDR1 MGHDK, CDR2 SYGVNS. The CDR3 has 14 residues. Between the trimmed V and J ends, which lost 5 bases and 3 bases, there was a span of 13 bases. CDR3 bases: TGTGCCAGCAGTCATAACGGACTGTACTATGGCTACACCTTC. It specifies CASSHNGLYYGYTF.

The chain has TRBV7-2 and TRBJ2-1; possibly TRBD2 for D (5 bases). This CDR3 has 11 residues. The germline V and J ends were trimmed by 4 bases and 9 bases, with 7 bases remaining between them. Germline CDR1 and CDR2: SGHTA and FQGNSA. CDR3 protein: CASSSAGEQFF. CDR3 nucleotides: TGTGCCAGCAGCTCCGCGGGTGAGCAGTTCTTC.

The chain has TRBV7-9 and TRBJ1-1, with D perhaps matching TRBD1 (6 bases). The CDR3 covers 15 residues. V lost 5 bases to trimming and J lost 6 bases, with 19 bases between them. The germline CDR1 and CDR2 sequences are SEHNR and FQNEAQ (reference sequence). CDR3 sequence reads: CASSRGTPYGAEAFF. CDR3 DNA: TGTGCCAGCAGCCGAGGGACACCCTACGGGGCTGAAGCTTTCTTT.

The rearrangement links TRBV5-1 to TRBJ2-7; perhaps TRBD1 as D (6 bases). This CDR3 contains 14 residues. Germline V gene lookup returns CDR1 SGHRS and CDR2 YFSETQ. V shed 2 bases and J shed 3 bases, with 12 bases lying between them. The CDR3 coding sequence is TGCGCCAGCAGCTTAAACAGGGTTGACTACGAGCAGTACTTC. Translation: CASSLNRVDYEQYF.

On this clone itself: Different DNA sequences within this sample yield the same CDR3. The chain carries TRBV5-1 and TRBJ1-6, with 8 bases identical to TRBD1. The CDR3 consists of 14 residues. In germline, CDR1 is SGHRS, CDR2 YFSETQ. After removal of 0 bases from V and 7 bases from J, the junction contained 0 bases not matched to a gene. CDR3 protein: CASSLGQGNSPLHF. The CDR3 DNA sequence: TGCGCCAGCAGCTTGGGACAGGGGAATTCACCCCTCCACTTT.